This TCR beta chain was captured in a study of shared clonotypes between healthy human individuals. Looking at the study overall: Participating donors consisted of a couple of women and a few men aged 18 to 49. CD4 naive and memory got three plates each, CD8 naive two, CD8 memory one.

CD8 cells regarded as naive lacked CD45RO, were positively chosen for CCR7, and omitted terminally differentiated effector memory CD45RA+ cells. General study findings and limits: The represented genetic and exposure-history diversity was limited by the small number of donors. Only blood samples were collected, and tissue repertoires likely differ.

TCRdb's copy holds only in-frame clones and misses some; the assay was immunoSEQ multiplex PCR. The sample lists 550,000 to 750,000 clones; 92% were seen once. At least ten counts were recorded for this clone. No antigen is known for it. The germline V gene encodes CDR1 KGHSH and CDR2 LQKENI. This CDR3 has 12 amino acids. The V gene lost 6 bases and the J gene lost 9 bases, with 12 bases spanning the gap. Input material: naive CD8+ T cells sorted from blood. The TCR sequence derives from a young man in good health. The chain links TRBV18 to TRBJ2-1; D may match TRBD1 or TRBD2 (5 bases each). CDR3 sequence (DNA): TGTGCCAGCTCCCTCGGGGCCCCTGAGCAGTTCTTC. Protein sequence: CASSLGAPEQFF.